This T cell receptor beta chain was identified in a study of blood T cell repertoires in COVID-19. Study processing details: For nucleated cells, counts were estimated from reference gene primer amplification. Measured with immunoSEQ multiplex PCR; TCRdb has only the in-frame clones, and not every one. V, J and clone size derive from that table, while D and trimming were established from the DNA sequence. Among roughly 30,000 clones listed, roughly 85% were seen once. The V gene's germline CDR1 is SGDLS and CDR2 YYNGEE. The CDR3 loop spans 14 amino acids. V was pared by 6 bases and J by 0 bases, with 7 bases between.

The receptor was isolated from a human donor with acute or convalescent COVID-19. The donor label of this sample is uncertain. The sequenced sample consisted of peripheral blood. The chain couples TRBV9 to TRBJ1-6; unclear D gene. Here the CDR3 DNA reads TGTGCCAGCAACGGAGGCTCCTATAATTCACCCCTCCACTTT. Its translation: CASNGGSYNSPLHF.